The source of this T cell receptor (beta chain) is a study of T cells in tuberculosis. Study-level background: Within 7 days of starting treatment, or before, PBMC were stored. Study results and caveats: GEM motif frequencies gave over 60% accuracy; the GMM repertoire gave roughly 90%. Active tuberculosis TCR-alpha repertoires lay closer to GMM-specific TCRs than IGRA-negative controls, suggesting clonal expansion. Active tuberculosis patients had shorter CDR3-alpha; the beta difference was nonsignificant.

About this clone itself: Its antigen remains unknown.

Deletions cut 8 bases from V and 6 bases from J, with 20 bases between. The CDR3 length is 14 residues. CDR1 is SNHLY, CDR2 FYNNEI, per germline. Time point of the sample: new active TB diagnosis, blood taken before or within 7 days of starting treatment. The repertoire was sequenced with immunoSEQ multiplex PCR; TCRdb's copy has only in-frame clones and lacks some. The table records roughly 34,000 clones, 80% to 95% of them present only once. The clonotype comes from an adult with tuberculosis. Source: PBMCs, taken at tuberculosis diagnosis. V and J are TRBV2 and TRBJ2-7; perhaps TRBD2 as D (6 bases). The CDR3 reads CASGTGTGVGEQYF. CDR3 nucleotide sequence: TGTGCCAGCGGGACCGGGACTGGGGTCGGCGAGCAGTACTTC.